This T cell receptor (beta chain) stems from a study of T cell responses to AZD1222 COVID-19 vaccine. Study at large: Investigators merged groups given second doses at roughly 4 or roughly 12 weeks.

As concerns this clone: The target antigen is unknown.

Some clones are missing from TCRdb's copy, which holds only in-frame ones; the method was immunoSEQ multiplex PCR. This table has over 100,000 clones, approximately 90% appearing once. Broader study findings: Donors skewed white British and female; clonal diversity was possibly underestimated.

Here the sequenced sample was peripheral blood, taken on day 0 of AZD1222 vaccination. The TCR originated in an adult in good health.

The CDR3, as DNA: TGTGCCAGCAGGGAGAGCTCCTATAATTCACCCCTCCACTTT. Amino acid sequence: CASRESSYNSPLHF. The chain is built from TRBV2 and TRBJ1-6; D is ambiguous. V was shortened by 6 bases and J by 0 bases, with 6 bases between the two germline ends. The CDR3 sequence is 14 residues long. Germline V gene lookup returns CDR1 SNHLY and CDR2 FYNNEI.